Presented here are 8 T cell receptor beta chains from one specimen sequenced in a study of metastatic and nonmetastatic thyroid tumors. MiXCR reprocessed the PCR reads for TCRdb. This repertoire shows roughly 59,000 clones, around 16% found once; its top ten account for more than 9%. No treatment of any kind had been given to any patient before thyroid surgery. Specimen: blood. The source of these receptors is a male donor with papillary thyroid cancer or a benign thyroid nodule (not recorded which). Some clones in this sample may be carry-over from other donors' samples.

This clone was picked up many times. The CDR3 sequence: CASSLDRRQETQYF. CDR3 nucleotide sequence: TGTGCCAGCAGTTTAGACAGGAGACAAGAGACCCAGTACTTC. This chain uses TRBV12-3 or TRBV12-4 with TRBJ2-5; D may be TRBD1 (5 bases). The CDR3 consists of 14 residues. V lost 1 base and J lost 2, with 8 bases in between.

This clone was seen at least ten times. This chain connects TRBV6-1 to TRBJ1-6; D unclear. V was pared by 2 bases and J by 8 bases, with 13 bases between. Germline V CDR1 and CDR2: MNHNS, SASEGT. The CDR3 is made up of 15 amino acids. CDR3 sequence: CASSELLWGDSPLHF. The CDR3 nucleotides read TGTGCCAGCAGTGAACTATTATGGGGAGATTCACCCCTCCACTTT.

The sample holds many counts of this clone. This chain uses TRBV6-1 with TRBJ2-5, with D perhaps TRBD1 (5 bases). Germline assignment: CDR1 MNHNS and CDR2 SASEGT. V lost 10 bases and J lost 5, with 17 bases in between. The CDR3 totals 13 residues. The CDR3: CATEYRGLETQYF. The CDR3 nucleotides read TGTGCCACCGAGTATAGGGGCTTGGAGACCCAGTACTTC.

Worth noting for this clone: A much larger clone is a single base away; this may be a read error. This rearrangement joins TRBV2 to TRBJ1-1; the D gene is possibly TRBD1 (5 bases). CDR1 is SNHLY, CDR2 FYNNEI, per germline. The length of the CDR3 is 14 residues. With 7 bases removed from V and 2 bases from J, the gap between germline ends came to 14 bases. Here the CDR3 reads CASTGSGINTEAFF. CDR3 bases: TGTGCCAGCACAGGGAGTGGCATTAACACTGAAGCTTTCTTT.

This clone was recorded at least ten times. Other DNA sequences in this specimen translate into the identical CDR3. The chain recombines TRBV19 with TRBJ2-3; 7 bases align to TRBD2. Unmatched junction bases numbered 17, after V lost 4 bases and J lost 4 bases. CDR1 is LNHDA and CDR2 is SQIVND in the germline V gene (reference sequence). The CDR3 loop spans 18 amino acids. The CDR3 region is CASSKPRDYRKGPDTQYF. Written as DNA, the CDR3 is TGTGCCAGTAGTAAGCCCCGGGACTACAGAAAGGGCCCAGATACGCAGTATTTT.

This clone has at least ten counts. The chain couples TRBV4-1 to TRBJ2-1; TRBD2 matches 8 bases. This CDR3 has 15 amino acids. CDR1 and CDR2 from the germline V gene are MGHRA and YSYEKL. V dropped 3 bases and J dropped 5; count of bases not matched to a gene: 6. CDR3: CASSQSGGPNNEQFF. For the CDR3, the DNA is TGCGCCAGCAGCCAGAGCGGGGGTCCCAACAATGAGCAGTTCTTC.

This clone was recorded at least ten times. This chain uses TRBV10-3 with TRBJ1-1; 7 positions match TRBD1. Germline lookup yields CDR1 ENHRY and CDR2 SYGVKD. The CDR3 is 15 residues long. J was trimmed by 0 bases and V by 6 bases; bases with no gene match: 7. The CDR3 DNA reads TGTGCCATCAGGGAGACCGACAGGGTGAACACTGAAGCTTTCTTT. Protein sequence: CAIRETDRVNTEAFF.

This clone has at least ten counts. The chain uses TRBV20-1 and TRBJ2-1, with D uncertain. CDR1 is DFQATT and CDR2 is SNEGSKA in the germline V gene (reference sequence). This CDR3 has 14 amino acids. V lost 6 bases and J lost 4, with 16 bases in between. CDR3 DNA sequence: TGCAGTGCCAACGACCTGGCTCCATACAATGAGCAGTTCTTC. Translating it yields CSANDLAPYNEQFF.